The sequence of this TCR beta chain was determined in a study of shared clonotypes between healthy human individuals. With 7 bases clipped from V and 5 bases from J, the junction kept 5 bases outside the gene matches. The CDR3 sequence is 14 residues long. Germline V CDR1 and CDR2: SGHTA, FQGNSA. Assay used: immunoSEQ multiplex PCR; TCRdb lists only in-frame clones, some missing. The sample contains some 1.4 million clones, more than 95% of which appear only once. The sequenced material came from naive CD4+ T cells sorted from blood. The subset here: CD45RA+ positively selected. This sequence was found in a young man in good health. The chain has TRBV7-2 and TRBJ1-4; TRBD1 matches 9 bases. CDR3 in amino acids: CASNRDRANEKLFF. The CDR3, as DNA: TGTGCCAGCAACCGGGACAGGGCAAATGAAAAACTGTTTTTT.